A single sample is the source of the 26 T cell receptor beta chains below, sequenced in a study of blood T cells in healthy people across ages. Sample-barcoded 5' priming and a J-beta primer mix drove a second PCR of about 7 to 12 cycles. TCRdb re-derived calls from the 5' RACE reads in MiXCR, one entry per CDR3 protein. The sample has approximately 940,000 distinct CDR3 sequences, approximately 49% seen once. The sample was blood. The receptor set was obtained from a man aged 30-40 years in good health.

The chain couples TRBV7-2 to TRBJ2-4; TRBD1 matches at 7 bases. The J call may be incorrect, as the DNA end agrees better with TRBJ2-5. The CDR3 spans 15 residues. Germline values: CDR1 SGHTA, CDR2 FQGNSA. This chain's CDR3 is CASSGNTGASKTQYF. DNA for the CDR3: TGTGCCAGCAGCGGCAATACAGGGGCCAGCAAGACCCAGTACTTC.

The chain employs TRBV12-3 or TRBV12-4 and TRBJ1-1; 7 bases match TRBD1. This CDR3 spans 13 amino acids. After removal of 5 bases from V and 4 bases from J, the junction contained 4 bases not matched to a gene. The CDR3 bases are TGTGCCAGCAGTACAGGGGTCGGCACTGAAGCTTTCTTT. This translates into CASSTGVGTEAFF.

The CDR3: CAIVGARVYEQYF. In DNA, the CDR3 is TGTGCCATCGTCGGGGCACGGGTATACGAGCAGTACTTC. This chain links TRBV6-1 with TRBJ2-1; D possibly uses TRBD1 or TRBD2 (5 bases each). The better agreement between TRBJ2-7 and the DNA end casts doubt on the J call. The V gene's germline CDR1 is MNHNS and CDR2 SASEGT. The CDR3 is made up of 13 amino acids.

This clonotype was detected only once. The chain joins TRBV20-1 to TRBJ2-4; D ambiguous. TRBJ2-7 matches the DNA end more closely, so the J call is doubtful. Germline V gives CDR1 DFQATT, CDR2 SNEGSKA (reference sequence). There are 12 residues in the CDR3. CDR3 loop: CSAGKELYEQYF. DNA for the CDR3: TGCAGTGCTGGCAAGGAGCTCTACGAGCAGTACTTC.

The chain recombines TRBV7-9 with TRBJ2-7; no clear D. The DNA end is more similar to TRBJ2-5, so the J call may be wrong. Germline V gene lookup returns CDR1 SEHNR and CDR2 FQNEAQ (reference sequence). This CDR3 has 14 residues. The CDR3 DNA follows: TGTGCCAGCACCCACCGGAGTCTAGGGGAGACCCAGTACTTC. Encoded protein: CASTHRSLGETQYF.

J is TRBJ2-7 and V is TRBV4-2; D not resolved. CDR1 is LGHNA and CDR2 is YNFKEQ in the germline V gene. This CDR3 spans 13 amino acids. Trimming shortened V by 3 bases and J by 3 bases, and 9 bases separated the two germline ends. CDR3 sequence (DNA): TGTGCCAGCAGCCAGTCGCCAGTCTACGAGCAGTACTTC. Translation gives CASSQSPVYEQYF.

On this clonotype itself: The junction departs from germline at one end; a sequencing error may be responsible. V usage is TRBV14 and J usage is TRBJ2-7; 7 positions agree with TRBD1. The V gene's germline CDR1 is SGHDN and CDR2 FVKESK. The CDR3 length is 15 residues. DNA for the CDR3: TGTGCCGGCAGCCCGAGGGGCGAGGGGGCCCGGGAGCAGTACTTC. Its protein is CAGSPRGEGAREQYF. Filled out from reference TRBV14 and TRBJ2-7, the complete variable domain reads EAGVTQFPSHSVIEKGQTVTLRCDPISGHDNLYWYRRVMGKEIKFLLHFVKESKQDESGMPNNRFLAERTGGTYSTLKVQPAELEDSGVYFCAGSPRGEGAREQYFGPGTRLTVT.

The rearrangement joins TRBV4-3 to TRBJ2-5; TRBD1 aligns across 7 bases. Germline lookup yields CDR1 LGHNA and CDR2 YSLEER. The CDR3 spans 15 residues. The junction had 7 bases not matched to a gene; V was cut back by 4 bases and J by 2 bases. CDR3 residues: CASSRNPGQQETQYF. In DNA, the CDR3 is TGCGCCAGCAGCCGCAATCCGGGACAGCAAGAGACCCAGTACTTC.

The V gene is TRBV6-5, the J gene TRBJ2-5; TRBD2 aligns across 9 bases. V was pared by 4 bases and J by 4 bases, with 7 bases of the junction left unmatched. Germline-derived CDR1 and CDR2 are MNHEY and SVGAGI. The CDR3 spans 15 residues. The CDR3 DNA is TGTGCCAGCAGTTCTGCGGGGGGGCGAGTAGAGACCCAGTACTTC. Amino acid sequence: CASSSAGGRVETQYF.

V is TRBV7-2 and J is TRBJ2-3; the match to TRBD2 covers 9 bases. The CDR3 runs to 17 residues. CDR1 SGHTA and CDR2 FQGNSA come from the germline V gene. V was pared by 0 bases and J by 1 base, with 5 bases of the junction left unmatched. The CDR3 protein is CASSLAPQRGGTDTQYF. In nucleotides, the CDR3 is TGTGCCAGCAGCTTAGCACCTCAGCGGGGGGGCACAGATACGCAGTATTTT.

This clonotype showed up just a few times. The rearrangement links TRBV7-2 to TRBJ2-2; 7 nucleotides line up with TRBD2. The germline gives CDR1 SGHTA, CDR2 FQGNSA. CDR3 length: 15 residues. V was clipped by 3 bases and J by 5 bases; unmatched bases: 6. In DNA form, the CDR3 reads TGTGCCAGCAGCTTGCGGGAGATTAAAACCGGGGAGCTGTTTTTT. This gives the protein CASSLREIKTGELFF.

V and J are TRBV9 and TRBJ2-5; 7 nucleotides align to TRBD1. The DNA end favors TRBJ2-7, so the J call may be wrong. The CDR3 totals 14 residues. Germline V CDR1 and CDR2: SGDLS, YYNGEE. The DNA of the CDR3 is TGTGCCAGCAGCGTAGCTTTTAGGGGGCACGAGCAGTACTTC. Translated, it gives CASSVAFRGHEQYF.

As for this clonotype: With a much larger clone just one base away, this may be a read error. The CDR3 DNA follows: TGTGCCGGCACTATGACAGGGAAAAGGTACGAGCAGTACTTC. Its translation: CAGTMTGKRYEQYF. The chain combines TRBV12-3 or TRBV12-4 with TRBJ2-7; 7 bases align to TRBD1. Trimming at V came to 11 bases and at J to 4 bases, leaving 14 bases not matched to a gene. The CDR3 contains 14 residues.

The CDR3 coding sequence is TGTGCCAGCACCCTGACTAGCGGGGGGTTAGGTGAGCAGTTCTTC. Amino acid sequence: CASTLTSGGLGEQFF. This chain joins TRBV9 and TRBJ2-1; 13 positions agree with TRBD2. The CDR3 has 15 amino acids. With 6 bases clipped from V and 9 bases from J, the junction kept 9 bases outside the gene matches. Germline CDR1 reads SGDLS; CDR2 reads YYNGEE.

Concerning this clonotype: A junction boundary mismatches the germline segment, possibly from a read error. This rearrangement joins TRBV7-2 to TRBJ2-7; no reliable D call. TRBJ2-5 explains the end of the DNA better; the J call may be wrong. The V gene's germline CDR1 is SGHTA and CDR2 FQGNSA. This CDR3 contains 14 residues. The CDR3 protein is CAGSSLPLRETQYF. The CDR3, as DNA: TGTGCCGGCAGCTCCCTGCCTTTACGGGAGACCCAGTACTTC.

The rearrangement links TRBV24-1 to TRBJ2-1, with D unresolved. CDR1 and CDR2 from the germline V gene are KGHDR and SFDVKD. V gave up 4 bases and J gave up 5 bases, with 5 bases separating them. This CDR3 contains 12 residues. CDR3 protein: CATSEIDNEQFF. CDR3 DNA sequence: TGTGCCACCAGTGAAATTGACAATGAGCAGTTCTTC.

The J gene is TRBJ2-2, the V gene TRBV12-3 or TRBV12-4, with D unclear. The CDR3 is made up of 11 amino acids. The V end was cut by 3 bases, the J end by 10 bases, with 6 bases between. In DNA form, the CDR3 reads TGTGCCAGCAGTTTCTCCGAGGAGCTGTTTTTT. It translates to CASSFSEELFF.

This clonotype showed up just a few times. The chain employs TRBV10-3 and TRBJ2-4; 8 nucleotides line up with TRBD1. The J call may not be correct, given that the DNA end is closer to TRBJ2-7. This CDR3 contains 14 residues. CDR1 and CDR2 from the germline V gene are ENHRY and SYGVKD. CDR3 coding DNA: TGTGCCATCCTCCGGAGGGGACAGGCCTACGAGCAGTACTTC. Translated: CAILRRGQAYEQYF.

With regard to this clonotype: The germline gene is not matched at one end of the junction; a read error may be the cause. The chain carries TRBV7-7 and TRBJ2-5; no definite D call. There are 13 residues in the CDR3. Germline CDR1 reads SSHAT; CDR2 reads FNYEAQ (reference sequence). The CDR3 protein is CASSPNIGETQYF. The CDR3 region has the DNA TGTGCTAGCAGCCCTAACATCGGCGAGACCCAGTACTTC.

The gene calls are TRBV5-1 and TRBJ2-2; 10 bases match TRBD1. V trimming: 4 bases; J trimming: 10 bases; junction bases outside the gene matches: 16. This CDR3 is 17 amino acids long. CDR1 is SGHRS, CDR2 YFSETQ, per germline. In DNA, the CDR3 is TGCGCCAGCAGCCCACGGGTCGGGACAGGGGACCCTCAGGAGCTGTTTTTT. It translates to CASSPRVGTGDPQELFF.

V and J are TRBV20-1 and TRBJ2-1; D is possibly TRBD2 (5 bases). The CDR3 is 16 residues long. V was clipped by 0 bases and J by 4 bases, with 16 bases between them. CDR1 DFQATT and CDR2 SNEGSKA come from the germline V gene (reference sequence). CDR3 in amino acids: CSARDLYDYRYNEQFF. In DNA form, the CDR3 reads TGCAGTGCTAGAGATCTCTACGACTATCGATACAATGAGCAGTTCTTC.

This clonotype has just a few counts. CDR3 in DNA: TGTGCCACCAGTGACCGACCGGGACAGATCTACGAGCAGTACTTC. Residues: CATSDRPGQIYEQYF. This chain connects TRBV24-1 to TRBJ2-7; 7 bases are shared with TRBD1. Trimming took 4 bases from V and 3 from J; bases not matched to a gene: 8. The CDR3 is 15 residues long. Germline V gene lookup returns CDR1 KGHDR and CDR2 SFDVKD.

This rearrangement joins TRBV30 to TRBJ2-4, with D possibly being TRBD2 (6 bases). CDR1 is GTSNPN and CDR2 is SVGIG in the germline V gene (reference sequence). V lost 0 bases to trimming and J lost 6 bases, with 9 bases between them. The CDR3 runs 13 residues. The CDR3 protein is CAWSVRDLNIQYF. CDR3 DNA sequence: TGTGCCTGGAGTGTTCGGGACTTAAACATTCAGTACTTC.

This clonotype was seen ten or more times. The chain recombines TRBV6-5 with TRBJ2-4; D is possibly TRBD2 (6 bases). Looked up from germline, CDR1 is MNHEY and CDR2 is SVGAGI. This CDR3 contains 16 residues. V was pared by 4 bases and J by 1 base, with 14 bases between. The CDR3 DNA sequence: TGTGCCAGCAGTTCCATTACTAGCCAGGCCAAAAACATTCAGTACTTC. The encoded protein is CASSSITSQAKNIQYF.

The chain joins TRBV29-1 to TRBJ2-1; 7 bases line up with TRBD1. Losses at the gene ends were 2 bases for V and 2 bases for J; bases not matched to a gene: 6. The CDR3 covers 15 residues. Germline CDR1 and CDR2: SQVTM and ANQGSEA. The CDR3 loop reads CSVEKGAGAYNEQFF. Here the CDR3 DNA reads TGCAGCGTTGAAAAGGGGGCAGGGGCCTACAATGAGCAGTTCTTC.

J is TRBJ2-1 and V is TRBV20-1; 13 bases fit TRBD2. The length of the CDR3 is 16 residues. Trimming cost V 0 bases and J 8 bases; bases outside gene matches: 7. Germline assignment: CDR1 DFQATT and CDR2 SNEGSKA (reference sequence). The CDR3 here is CSARDRGLAGPHEQFF. The CDR3 nucleotides are TGCAGTGCTAGAGATCGGGGACTAGCGGGGCCCCATGAGCAGTTCTTC.